This T cell receptor (beta chain) derives from a study of CD8 T cells in ankylosing spondylitis. Broader study findings: It appeared that ankylosing spondylitis blood was characterized by a TCR beta motif of about 8 highly homologous variants. The authors found the disease-linked clones to be CD8+ and relatively rare in peripheral blood.

The V end lost 6 bases, the J end lost 8 bases, and 23 bases lay between the germline ends. CDR3 length equals 16 residues. TCRdb recomputed calls from the 5' RACE reads with MiXCR, one row per CDR3 protein. The table lists more than 200,000 distinct CDR3 sequences, 20% to 30% of them singletons. This clonotype has a count of ten or more. Its specificity is not known. The V call is TRBV12-3 or TRBV12-4, the J call TRBJ2-1, with D perhaps TRBD1 (6 bases). The sequencing input was blood, either unsorted or a sorted T cell fraction (not recorded which). This TCR came from a male donor with ankylosing spondylitis or in good health (not recorded which). CDR3 DNA: TGTGCCAGCAGCCGGAAACAGGGTCCGGTGTTGCATGAGCAGTTCTTC. Protein: CASSRKQGPVLHEQFF.